This TCR beta chain was retrieved from a study of blood T cell repertoires in COVID-19. On the study more broadly: Specimens from acute and convalescent COVID-19 originated in the United States, Italy and Spain. Sources were T cells, B-cell-depleted T cells, or PBMCs; the material itself was cDNA or gDNA.

This CDR3 region has 13 residues. CDR1 and CDR2 from the germline V gene are SGHRS and YFSETQ. Trimming pared 6 bases from V and 3 bases from J, leaving 13 bases between. Original data processing: Amplification of reference gene primers was used by the study to estimate nucleated cell counts. Generated by immunoSEQ multiplex PCR, the TCRdb table keeps only in-frame clones and is missing some. The V and J calls and clone size are taken from that table; D and trimming were inferred from the DNA. The sample holds approximately 97,000 clones, around 84% seen once. This chain connects TRBV5-1 to TRBJ2-7, with TRBD1 as a possible D gene (5 bases). This clonotype was obtained from a human donor in a cohort sampled during active COVID-19. Input material: peripheral blood. The CDR3 DNA sequence: TGCGCCAGCACGAAGGGGCGGCTCTACGAGCAGTACTTC. Amino acids: CASTKGRLYEQYF.